This is a list of T cell receptor beta chains from one sample in a study of shared clonotypes between healthy human individuals. TCRdb's copy holds only in-frame clones and misses some; the assay was immunoSEQ multiplex PCR. The sample carries under 600,000 clones, roughly four fifths recorded once. The material sequenced was PBMCs. These receptor sequences come from a woman in her thirties or forties in good health. Some clones in this sample may be carry-over from other donors' samples. The CDR3 runs from the conserved cysteine through the conserved F or W. A D gene is named only where the DNA matches it firmly. Not all rows give a size; the values are once, few, many and, for expanded clones, a class.

J	size	V	D	DNA	CDR3
TRBJ2-7	-	TRBV10-1	-	TGCGCCAGCAGTGAGTCCCAGGAGCCACCCTACGAGCAGTACTTC	CASSESQEPPYEQYF
TRBJ2-3	-	TRBV2	-	TGTGCCAGCAGTGTTCGGCGGGACAAGGGGGATACGCAGTATTTT	CASSVRRDKGDTQYF
TRBJ1-2	few	TRBV6-5	-	TGTGCCAGCAGGGGGCGCTCCAGTCGCTATGGCTACACCTTC	CASRGRSSRYGYTF
TRBJ2-7	-	TRBV4-3	-	TGCGCCAGCAGCCAAGACCCCCGCTCCTACGAGCAGTACTTC	CASSQDPRSYEQYF
TRBJ1-2	-	TRBV30	-	TGTGCCTGGAGTGTATCCGACTATGGCTACACCTTC	CAWSVSDYGYTF
TRBJ2-1	-	TRBV10-1	TRBD2	TGCGCCAGCAGTGTTAGAGCGGGAGGGCCATCCTCCTACAATGAGCAGTTCTTC	CASSVRAGGPSSYNEQFF
TRBJ2-2	once	TRBV9	-	TGTGCCAGCAGCGCTGGACACATCTCGGGCACCGGGGAGCTGTTTTTT	CASSAGHISGTGELFF
TRBJ2-1	few	TRBV30	TRBD2	TGTGCCTGGAGTGCCACTGGACTAGCGGGAGGGGGCAATGAGCAGTTCTTC	CAWSATGLAGGGNEQFF
TRBJ2-1	-	TRBV7-3	TRBD2	TGTGCCAGCAGTTTTACTAGCGGGACATACAATGAGCAGTTCTTC	CASSFTSGTYNEQFF
TRBJ2-2	-	TRBV14	-	TGTGCCAGCAGCCTTACGGGTAGCACCGGGGAGCTGTTTTTT	CASSLTGSTGELFF
TRBJ2-3	-	TRBV5-6	TRBD2	TGTGCCAGCAGCCCCTCGGGACTAGCTGTCAGGGATACGCAGTATTTT	CASSPSGLAVRDTQYF
TRBJ2-2	-	TRBV18	-	TGTGCCAGCTCACCATCTAGGGAGCTGTTTTTT	CASSPSRELFF
TRBJ2-7	-	TRBV6-1	-	TGTGCCAGCAGCTCTAGCAATCACGAGCAGTACTTC	CASSSSNHEQYF
TRBJ1-5	-	TRBV28	-	TGTGCCAGCCGGGATAGCAATCAGCCCCAGCATTTT	CASRDSNQPQHF
TRBJ2-1	-	TRBV11-1	TRBD2	TGTGCCAGCAGCATCCTAGCGGGAGGGAGGGTCGATGAGCAGTTCTTC	CASSILAGGRVDEQFF
TRBJ2-5	-	TRBV7-7	-	TGTGCCAGCAGCTTGGGGCAGGGAACCCAGTACTTC	CASSLGQGTQYF
TRBJ1-1	many	TRBV2	TRBD1	TGTGCCAGCATAGAGCAGGGACAGTCGAACACTGAAGCTTTCTTT	CASIEQGQSNTEAFF
TRBJ1-4	-	TRBV5-1	-	TGCGCCAGCGGCCCGGGGCGGGGTGATGAAAAACTGTTTTTT	CASGPGRGDEKLFF
TRBJ2-2	many	TRBV7-2	-	TGTGCCAGCAGCTTGGGACAATTGAACACCGGGGAGCTGTTTTTT	CASSLGQLNTGELFF
TRBJ2-7	-	TRBV7-2	-	TGTGCCAGCAGCTTTTCAAGGCTGCGGGGAGCGGCATCCTACGAGCAGTACTTC	CASSFSRLRGAASYEQYF
TRBJ1-1	-	TRBV6-5	-	TGTGCCAGCAGTTTAGAGAGGAACACTGAAGCTTTCTTT	CASSLERNTEAFF
TRBJ2-7	-	TRBV2	TRBD2	TGTGCCAGCGCCTGGGGACTAGGGAGCTCCTACGAGCAGTACTTC	CASAWGLGSSYEQYF
TRBJ2-1	once	TRBV6-1	TRBD2	TGTGCCAGCACTGACCAAACCGGGACTAGACCTAACAATGAGCAGTTCTTC	CASTDQTGTRPNNEQFF
TRBJ2-5	-	TRBV30	-	TGTGCCTGGAGTGTAGGGCGGAAGCAAGAGACCCAGTACTTC	CAWSVGRKQETQYF
TRBJ2-7	-	TRBV13	TRBD2	TGTGCCAGCAGCCCGCGGGGGGGAGGGAACGAGCAGTACTTC	CASSPRGGGNEQYF
TRBJ2-7	-	TRBV19	TRBD2	TGTGCCAGTAGTATAGGAACTAGCGGACTCTACGAGCAGTACTTC	CASSIGTSGLYEQYF
TRBJ2-3	-	TRBV5-1	TRBD2	TGCGCCAGCAGCTTGGGACTAGCGAGTAGCACAGATACGCAGTATTTT	CASSLGLASSTDTQYF
TRBJ2-1	once	TRBV5-4	TRBD2	TGTGCCAGCAGCTCTAGCGGGAGGGAGGGAGCCAATGAGCAGTTCTTC	CASSSSGREGANEQFF
TRBJ2-7	once	TRBV5-6	-	TGTGCCAGCAGCTTGTTGAGTAATACGATCGAGCAGTACTTC	CASSLLSNTIEQYF
TRBJ2-5	-	TRBV7-2	-	TGTGCCAGCAGCCCGGGGCAGTTTACGTCCCAAGAGACCCAGTACTTC	CASSPGQFTSQETQYF
TRBJ1-2	-	TRBV11-2	-	TGTGCCAGCAGCTCGGATCTGGGGGTTTTAGATGGCTACACCTTC	CASSSDLGVLDGYTF
TRBJ2-3	-	TRBV5-6	-	TGTGCCAGCAGCTTGGCCGATACGCAGTATTTT	CASSLADTQYF
TRBJ2-7	-	TRBV28	-	TGTGCCAGCAGTTCACCTTTGGTCGGGGACGTCTACGAGCAGTACTTC	CASSSPLVGDVYEQYF
TRBJ1-4	-	TRBV5-1	-	TGCGCCAGCAGCTTGGTATCCGGTGCAACTAATGAAAAACTGTTTTTT	CASSLVSGATNEKLFF
TRBJ2-3	once	TRBV7-8	-	TGTGCCAGCAGCTTAGAATCAGGGAATACGCAGTATTTT	CASSLESGNTQYF
TRBJ2-7	-	TRBV4-2	TRBD2	TGTGCCAGCAGCCAAGATCGACTAGCGGGAGTCGAGCAGTACTTC	CASSQDRLAGVEQYF
TRBJ2-3	-	TRBV9	-	TGTGCCAGCAGCCCATTCGCGGACACAGATACGCAGTATTTT	CASSPFADTDTQYF
TRBJ2-2	-	TRBV9	TRBD2	TGTGCCAGCAGCCCGCGGACTAGCGGGAGCCACACCGGGGAGCTGTTTTTT	CASSPRTSGSHTGELFF
TRBJ1-2	-	TRBV5-6	TRBD1	TGTGCCAGCAGATCGACAGGGGCTAACTATGGCTACACCTTC	CASRSTGANYGYTF
TRBJ2-5	-	TRBV6-1	TRBD1	TGTGCCACCCGGGACAGGGGGCGCGAGACCCAGTACTTC	CATRDRGRETQYF
TRBJ1-5	-	TRBV28	-	TGTGCCAGCAGTTTATTGGCCCTGTTGGCAGATTTACCCCAGCATTTT	CASSLLALLADLPQHF
TRBJ1-5	many	TRBV5-8	-	TGTGCCAGCAGCTTGGTCAGGAATCAGCCCCAGCATTTT	CASSLVRNQPQHF